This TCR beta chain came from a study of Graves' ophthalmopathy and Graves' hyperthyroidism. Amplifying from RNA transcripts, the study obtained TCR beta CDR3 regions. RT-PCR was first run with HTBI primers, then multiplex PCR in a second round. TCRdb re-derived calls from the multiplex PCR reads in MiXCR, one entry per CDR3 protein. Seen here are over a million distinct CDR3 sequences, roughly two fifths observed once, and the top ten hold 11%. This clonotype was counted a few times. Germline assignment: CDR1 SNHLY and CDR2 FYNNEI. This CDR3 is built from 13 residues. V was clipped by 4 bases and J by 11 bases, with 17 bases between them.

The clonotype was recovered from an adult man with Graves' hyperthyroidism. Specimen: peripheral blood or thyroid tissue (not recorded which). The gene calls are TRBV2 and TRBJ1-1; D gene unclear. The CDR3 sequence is CASSAGPLARAFF. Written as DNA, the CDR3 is TGTGCCAGCAGTGCCGGCCCCCTAGCAAGGGCTTTCTTT.